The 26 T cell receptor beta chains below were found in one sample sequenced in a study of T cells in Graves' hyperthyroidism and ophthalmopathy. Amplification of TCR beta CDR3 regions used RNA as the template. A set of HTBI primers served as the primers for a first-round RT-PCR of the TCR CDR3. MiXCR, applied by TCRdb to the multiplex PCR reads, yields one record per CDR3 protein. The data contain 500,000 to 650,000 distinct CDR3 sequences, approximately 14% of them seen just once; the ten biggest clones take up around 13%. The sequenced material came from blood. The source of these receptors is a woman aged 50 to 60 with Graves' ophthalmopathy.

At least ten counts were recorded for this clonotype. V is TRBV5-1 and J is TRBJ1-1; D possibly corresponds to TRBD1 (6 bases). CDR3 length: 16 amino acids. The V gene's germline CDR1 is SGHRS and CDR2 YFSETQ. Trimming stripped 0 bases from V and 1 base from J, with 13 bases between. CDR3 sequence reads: CASSLDTGRRNTEAFF. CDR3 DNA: TGCGCCAGCAGCTTGGATACAGGGAGGCGGAACACTGAAGCTTTCTTT.

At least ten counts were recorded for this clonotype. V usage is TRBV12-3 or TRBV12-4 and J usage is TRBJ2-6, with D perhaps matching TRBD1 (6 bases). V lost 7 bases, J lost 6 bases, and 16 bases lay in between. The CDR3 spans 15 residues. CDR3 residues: CASTRPGAEANVLTF. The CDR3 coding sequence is TGTGCCAGCACCCGCCCAGGGGCCGAGGCCAACGTCCTGACTTTC.

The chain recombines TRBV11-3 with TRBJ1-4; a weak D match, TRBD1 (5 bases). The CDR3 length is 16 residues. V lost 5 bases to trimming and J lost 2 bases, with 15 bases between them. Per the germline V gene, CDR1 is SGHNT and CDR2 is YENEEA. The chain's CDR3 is CASSPTGEGTNEKLFF. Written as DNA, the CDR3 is TGTGCCAGCAGCCCAACGGGTGAGGGGACTAATGAAAAACTGTTTTTT.

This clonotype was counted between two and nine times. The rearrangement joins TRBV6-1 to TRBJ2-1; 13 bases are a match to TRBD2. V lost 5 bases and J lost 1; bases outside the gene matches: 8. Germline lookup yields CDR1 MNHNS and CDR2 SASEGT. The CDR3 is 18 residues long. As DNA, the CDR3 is TGTGCCAGCAGTACCGGGGGACTAGCGGGATTATCCTACAATGAGCAGTTCTTC. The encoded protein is CASSTGGLAGLSYNEQFF.

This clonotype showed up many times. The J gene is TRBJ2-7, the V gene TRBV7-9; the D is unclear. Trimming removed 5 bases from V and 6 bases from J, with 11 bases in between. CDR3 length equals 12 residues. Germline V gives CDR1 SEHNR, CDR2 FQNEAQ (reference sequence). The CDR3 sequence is CASSREKGEQYF. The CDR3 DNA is TGTGCCAGCAGCCGTGAAAAGGGCGAGCAGTACTTC. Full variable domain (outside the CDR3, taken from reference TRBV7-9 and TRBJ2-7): DTGVSQNPRHKITKRGQNVTFRCDPISEHNRLYWYRQTLGQGPEFLTYFQNEAQLEKSRLLSDRFSAERPKGSFSTLEIQRTEQGDSAMYLCASSREKGEQYFGPGTRLTVT.

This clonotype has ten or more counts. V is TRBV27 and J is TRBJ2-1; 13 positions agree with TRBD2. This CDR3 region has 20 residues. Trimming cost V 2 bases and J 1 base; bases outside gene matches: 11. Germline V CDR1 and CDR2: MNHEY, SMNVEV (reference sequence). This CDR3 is CASSLRFGLAGDWSYNEQFF. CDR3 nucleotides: TGTGCCAGCAGTTTAAGGTTCGGACTAGCGGGAGACTGGTCCTACAATGAGCAGTTCTTC.

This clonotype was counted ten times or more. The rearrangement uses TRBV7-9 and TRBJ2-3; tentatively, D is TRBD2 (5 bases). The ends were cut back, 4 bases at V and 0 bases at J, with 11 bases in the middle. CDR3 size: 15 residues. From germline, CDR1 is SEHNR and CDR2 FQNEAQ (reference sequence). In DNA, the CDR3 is TGTGCCAGCAGCTCGGGGTTCTCTAGCACAGATACGCAGTATTTT. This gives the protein CASSSGFSSTDTQYF.

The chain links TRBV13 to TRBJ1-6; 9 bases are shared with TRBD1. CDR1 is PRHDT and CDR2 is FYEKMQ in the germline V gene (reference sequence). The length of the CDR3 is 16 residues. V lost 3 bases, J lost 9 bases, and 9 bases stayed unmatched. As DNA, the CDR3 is TGTGCCAGCAGCTTGATAGCACAGGGGGCGCGTTCACCCCTCCACTTT. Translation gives CASSLIAQGARSPLHF.

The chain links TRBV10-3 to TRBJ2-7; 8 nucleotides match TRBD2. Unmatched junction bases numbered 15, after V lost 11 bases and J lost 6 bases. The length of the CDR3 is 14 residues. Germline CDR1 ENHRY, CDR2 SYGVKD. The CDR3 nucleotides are TGTGCCTCCCGACACGGGAGGGTTCGATGCGAGCAGTACTTC. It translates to CASRHGRVRCEQYF.

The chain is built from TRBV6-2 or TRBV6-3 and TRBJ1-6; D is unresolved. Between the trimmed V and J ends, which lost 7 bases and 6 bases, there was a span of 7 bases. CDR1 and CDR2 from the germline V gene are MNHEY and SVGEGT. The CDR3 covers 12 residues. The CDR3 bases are TGTGCCAGCACCGTCATTAATTCACCCCTCCACTTT. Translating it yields CASTVINSPLHF.

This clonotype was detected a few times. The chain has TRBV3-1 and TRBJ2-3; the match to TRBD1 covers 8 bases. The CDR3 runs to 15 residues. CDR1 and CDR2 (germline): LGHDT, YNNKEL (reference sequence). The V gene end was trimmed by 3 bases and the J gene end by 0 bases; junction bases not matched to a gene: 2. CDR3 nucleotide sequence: TGTGCCAGCAGCCAGGGACAGGCAAGCACAGATACGCAGTATTTT. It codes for CASSQGQASTDTQYF.

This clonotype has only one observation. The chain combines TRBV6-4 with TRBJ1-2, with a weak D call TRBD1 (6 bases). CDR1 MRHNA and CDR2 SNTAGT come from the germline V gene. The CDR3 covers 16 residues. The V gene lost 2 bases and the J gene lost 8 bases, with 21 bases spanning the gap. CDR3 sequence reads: CASSDQAQDRLEGYTF. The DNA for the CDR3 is TGTGCCAGCAGTGACCAAGCCCAAGACAGGCTAGAAGGCTACACCTTC.

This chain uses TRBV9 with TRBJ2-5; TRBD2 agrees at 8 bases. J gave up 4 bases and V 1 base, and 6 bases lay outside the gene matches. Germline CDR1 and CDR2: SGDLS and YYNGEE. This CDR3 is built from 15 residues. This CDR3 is CASSVIGREGETQYF. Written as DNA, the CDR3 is TGTGCCAGCAGCGTAATTGGTCGGGAGGGAGAGACCCAGTACTTC. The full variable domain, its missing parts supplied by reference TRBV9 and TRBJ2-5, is DSGVTQTPKHLITATGQRVTLRCSPRSGDLSVYWYQQSLDQGLQFLIQYYNGEERAKGNILERFSAQQFPDLHSELNLSSLELGDSALYFCASSVIGREGETQYFGPGTRLLVL.

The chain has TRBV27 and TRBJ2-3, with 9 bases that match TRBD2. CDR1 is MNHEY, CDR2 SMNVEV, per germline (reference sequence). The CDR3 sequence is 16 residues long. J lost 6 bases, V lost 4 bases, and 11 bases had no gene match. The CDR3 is CASSSRGTSLRDTQYF. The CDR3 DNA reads TGTGCCAGCAGTTCCCGGGGGACTAGCTTAAGGGATACGCAGTATTTT.

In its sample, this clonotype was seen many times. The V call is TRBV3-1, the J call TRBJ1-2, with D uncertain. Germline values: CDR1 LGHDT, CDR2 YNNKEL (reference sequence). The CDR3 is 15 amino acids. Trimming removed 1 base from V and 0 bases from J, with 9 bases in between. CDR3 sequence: CASSQAGLTNYGYTF. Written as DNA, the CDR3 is TGTGCCAGCAGCCAAGCCGGACTCACTAACTATGGCTACACCTTC.

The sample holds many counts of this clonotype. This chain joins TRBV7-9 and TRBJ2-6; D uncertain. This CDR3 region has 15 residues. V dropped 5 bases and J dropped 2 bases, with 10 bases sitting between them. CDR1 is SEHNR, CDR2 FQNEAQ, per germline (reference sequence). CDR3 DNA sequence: TGTGCCAGCAGCGCAGACCACGCTGGGGCCAACGTCCTGACTTTC. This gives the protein CASSADHAGANVLTF. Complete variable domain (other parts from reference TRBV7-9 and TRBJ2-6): DTGVSQNPRHKITKRGQNVTFRCDPISEHNRLYWYRQTLGQGPEFLTYFQNEAQLEKSRLLSDRFSAERPKGSFSTLEIQRTEQGDSAMYLCASSADHAGANVLTFGAGSRLTVL.

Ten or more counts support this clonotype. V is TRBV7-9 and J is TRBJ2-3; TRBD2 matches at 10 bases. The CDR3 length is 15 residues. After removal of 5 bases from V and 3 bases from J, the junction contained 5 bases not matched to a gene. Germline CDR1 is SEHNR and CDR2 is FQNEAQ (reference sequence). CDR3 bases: TGTGCCAGCAGCCTAGGGACTAGCGTGACAGATACGCAGTATTTT. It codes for CASSLGTSVTDTQYF.

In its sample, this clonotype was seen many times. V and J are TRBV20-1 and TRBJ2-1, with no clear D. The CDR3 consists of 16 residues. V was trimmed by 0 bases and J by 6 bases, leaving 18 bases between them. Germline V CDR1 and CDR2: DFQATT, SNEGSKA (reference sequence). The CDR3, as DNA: TGCAGTGCTAGAGATCAGGCTAGAGGTAGCCGCAATGAGCAGTTCTTC. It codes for CSARDQARGSRNEQFF.

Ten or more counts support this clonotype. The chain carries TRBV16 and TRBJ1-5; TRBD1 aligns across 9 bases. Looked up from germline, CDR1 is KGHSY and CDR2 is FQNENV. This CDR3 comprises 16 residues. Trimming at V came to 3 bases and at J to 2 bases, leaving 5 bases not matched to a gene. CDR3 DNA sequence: TGTGCCAGCAGCCATGAGGACAGGGGAGGCAATCAGCCCCAGCATTTT. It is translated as CASSHEDRGGNQPQHF. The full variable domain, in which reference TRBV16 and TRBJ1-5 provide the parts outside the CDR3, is GEEVAQTPKHLVRGEGQKAKLYCAPIKGHSYVFWYQQVLKNEFKFLISFQNENVFDETGMPKERFSAKCLPNSPCSLEIQATKLEDSAVYFCASSHEDRGGNQPQHFGDGTRLSIL.

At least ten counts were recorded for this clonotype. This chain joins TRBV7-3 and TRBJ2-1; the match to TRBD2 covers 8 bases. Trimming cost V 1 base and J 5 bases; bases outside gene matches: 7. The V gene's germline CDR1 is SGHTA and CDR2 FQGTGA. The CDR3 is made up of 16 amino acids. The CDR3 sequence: CASSLIGSGSHNEQFF. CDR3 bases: TGTGCCAGCAGCTTAATTGGGAGCGGGAGTCACAATGAGCAGTTCTTC.

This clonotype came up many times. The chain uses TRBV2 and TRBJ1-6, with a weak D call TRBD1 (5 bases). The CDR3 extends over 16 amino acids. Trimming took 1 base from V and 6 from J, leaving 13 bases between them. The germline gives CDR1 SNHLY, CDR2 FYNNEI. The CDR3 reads CASSEEGSGVNSPLHF. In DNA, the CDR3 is TGTGCCAGCAGTGAAGAGGGGAGTGGCGTTAATTCACCCCTCCACTTT. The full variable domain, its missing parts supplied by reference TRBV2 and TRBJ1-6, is EPEVTQTPSHQVTQMGQEVILRCVPISNHLYFYWYRQILGQKVEFLVSFYNNEISEKSEIFDDQFSVERPDGSNFTLKIRSTKLEDSAMYFCASSEEGSGVNSPLHFGNGTRLTVT.

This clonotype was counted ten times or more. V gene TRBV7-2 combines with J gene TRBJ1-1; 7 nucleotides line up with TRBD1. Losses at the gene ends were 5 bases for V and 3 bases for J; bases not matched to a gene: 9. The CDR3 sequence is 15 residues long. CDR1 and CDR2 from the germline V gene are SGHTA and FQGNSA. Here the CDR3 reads CASSRPDRRYTEAFF. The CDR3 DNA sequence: TGTGCCAGCAGCCGCCCGGACAGGAGATACACTGAAGCTTTCTTT.

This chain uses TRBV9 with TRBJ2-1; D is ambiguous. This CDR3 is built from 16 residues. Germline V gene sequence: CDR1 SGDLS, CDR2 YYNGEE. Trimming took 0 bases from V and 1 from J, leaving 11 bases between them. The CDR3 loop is CASSVEDVGSYNEQFF. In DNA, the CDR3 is TGTGCCAGCAGCGTAGAGGACGTAGGATCCTACAATGAGCAGTTCTTC.

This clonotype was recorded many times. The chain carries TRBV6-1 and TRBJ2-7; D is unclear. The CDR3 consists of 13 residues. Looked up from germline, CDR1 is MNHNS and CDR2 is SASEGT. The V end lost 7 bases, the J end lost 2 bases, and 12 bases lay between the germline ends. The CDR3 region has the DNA TGTGCCAGCACCGAGCGCGCTCCCTACGAGCAGTACTTC. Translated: CASTERAPYEQYF.

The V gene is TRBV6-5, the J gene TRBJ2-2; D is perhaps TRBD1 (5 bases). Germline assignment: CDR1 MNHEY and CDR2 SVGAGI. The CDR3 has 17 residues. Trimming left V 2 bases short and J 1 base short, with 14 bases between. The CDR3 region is CASSYGALTGNTGELFF. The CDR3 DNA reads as TGTGCCAGCAGTTACGGGGCTTTAACAGGGAACACCGGGGAGCTGTTTTTT.

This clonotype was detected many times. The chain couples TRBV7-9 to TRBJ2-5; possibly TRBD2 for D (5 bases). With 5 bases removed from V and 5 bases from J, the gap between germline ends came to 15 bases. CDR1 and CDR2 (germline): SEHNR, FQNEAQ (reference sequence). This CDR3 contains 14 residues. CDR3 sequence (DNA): TGTGCCAGCAGCGCGCGGAGGACGGGCGAGACCCAGTACTTC. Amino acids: CASSARRTGETQYF.